This T cell receptor (beta chain) was recorded in a study of blood T cell repertoires in COVID-19. Study context: Collection of acute and convalescent COVID-19 samples took place in the United States, Italy and Spain.

The V end lost 0 bases, the J end lost 4 bases, and 10 bases lay between the germline ends. CDR1 is LNHDA and CDR2 is SQIVND in the germline V gene (reference sequence). This CDR3 spans 15 amino acids. Some clones are missing from TCRdb's copy, which holds only in-frame ones; the method was immunoSEQ multiplex PCR. The sample gives about 320,000 clones, about 85% of which show up once; 1.5% to 2% is in the top ten. The TCR sequence derives from a woman aged 30 to 39 who had been exposed to COVID-19. Sequencing used PBMCs or T cells enriched from blood (not recorded which). The gene calls are TRBV19 and TRBJ1-5; D not certain. In DNA, the CDR3 is TGTGCCAGTAGTATAGACCGGCTCGGGAATCAGCCCCAGCATTTT. It codes for CASSIDRLGNQPQHF.